The following is a T cell receptor beta chain sequence with its context. The sample is drawn from a study of blood T cell repertoires in COVID-19. About the research overall: Specimens from acute and convalescent COVID-19 originated in the United States, Italy and Spain.

In the original processing: Estimation of nucleated cell counts relied on the amplification of reference gene primers. Method: immunoSEQ multiplex PCR; TCRdb's copy keeps in-frame clones and lacks some. The DNA was the basis for D and trimming; V, J and clone size are from that table. The sample includes 200,000 to 250,000 clones, under 90% of them seen just once. The receptor was isolated from a man aged 35-49 years who had recovered from COVID-19. The sequenced sample consisted of PBMCs or T cells enriched from blood (not recorded which).

CDR3 loop: CASSIRGQVYSYEQYF. CDR3 in DNA: TGCGCCAGCAGCATACGCGGACAGGTCTACTCCTACGAGCAGTACTTC. The chain is built from TRBV5-1 and TRBJ2-7; TRBD1 matches at 7 bases. This CDR3 has 16 residues. Germline CDR1 SGHRS, CDR2 YFSETQ. V lost 4 bases, J lost 0 bases, and 10 bases stayed unmatched.